The rows below give T cell receptor beta chains drawn from one sample of a study of shared clonotypes between healthy human individuals. TCRdb's table, derived via immunoSEQ multiplex PCR, lists solely in-frame clones and lacks some. The table lists some 2,000,000 clones, 90% to 95% of them singletons, with 0.1% to 0.15% in the top ten. The sample was naive CD4+ T cells sorted from blood. All receptors derive from a man between 18 and 29 years old in good health. Both conserved end residues are part of each CDR3. D genes are given only for firm matches. The listing skips clone size in some rows; elsewhere it reads once, few, many or a size class.

V gene,D gene,J gene,clone size,CDR3 DNA,CDR3 protein
TRBV10-3,NA,TRBJ2-1,NA,TGTGCCATCAATCGGAACCAAGATGATAACAATGAGCAGTTCTTC,CAINRNQDDNNEQFF
TRBV7-2,TRBD1,TRBJ1-2,NA,TGTGCCAGCAGCTCGCAGGGGGTTGCTTCGTATGGCTACACCTTC,CASSSQGVASYGYTF
TRBV2,NA,TRBJ1-1,NA,TGTGCCAGCAGGAATACAGGTAACACTGAAGCTTTCTTT,CASRNTGNTEAFF
TRBV21-1,NA,TRBJ2-7,NA,TGTGCCAGCAACCGTCTTCACCCTCCGGACGGAGCCTCCTACGAGCAGTACTTC,CASNRLHPPDGASYEQYF
TRBV11-2,TRBD2,TRBJ2-2,NA,TGTGCCAGCAGCACCGCCGGGGGGGTAGCCGGGGAGCTGTTTTTT,CASSTAGGVAGELFF
TRBV5-1,NA,TRBJ1-1,NA,TGCGCCAGCAGCAACAACGCCGGGGGCGTCACTGAAGCTTTCTTT,CASSNNAGGVTEAFF
TRBV6-5,TRBD2,TRBJ2-3,NA,TGTGCCAGCAGTTGGGCCGGGACTAGCGGCACAGATACGCAGTATTTT,CASSWAGTSGTDTQYF
TRBV5-1,NA,TRBJ2-3,NA,TGCGCCAGCAGCTTGAAGGGAAGTACAGATACGCAGTATTTT,CASSLKGSTDTQYF
TRBV29-1,NA,TRBJ2-3,NA,TGCAGCGTTGCATCAAATACGCAGTATTTT,CSVASNTQYF
TRBV29-1,NA,TRBJ2-5,NA,TGCAGCGTTGTAACGGTGGGTGAGACCCAGTACTTC,CSVVTVGETQYF
TRBV7-8,TRBD2,TRBJ2-5,once,TGTGCCAGCAGCCCCGGACTAGCGGGGGGAACCCTGATGTTACAAGAGACCCAGTACTTC,CASSPGLAGGTLMLQETQYF